This T cell receptor (beta chain) was retrieved from a study of T cells after yellow fever vaccination. The study, taken as a whole, reports: The study noted that FACS-sorted repertoires could contain abundant clonotypes contaminating from the bulk population.

This clonotype has a handful of counts. Its antigen is still unknown. TCRdb redid the calling of the 5' RACE reads with MiXCR, one entry per CDR3 protein. The sample holds hundreds of thousands of distinct CDR3 sequences, around an eighth seen once. V lost 4 bases and J lost 1, with 13 bases in between. Germline CDR1 and CDR2: SQVTM and ANQGSEA. CDR3 length: 14 residues. The material was PBMCs, obtained on the day of the yellow fever booster vaccination. V gene TRBV29-1 combines with J gene TRBJ1-1, with D perhaps TRBD1 (5 bases). This TCR was recovered from a man aged 25 to 45 who received the YFV17D yellow fever vaccine. The CDR3 nucleotides are TGCAGCGTTGTCCAGTCAAGGGGGAACACTGAAGCTTTCTTT. Its protein is CSVVQSRGNTEAFF. The whole variable domain, remainder taken from reference TRBV29-1 and TRBJ1-1, is SAVISQKPSRDICQRGTSLTIQCQVDSQVTMMFWYRQQPGQSLTLIATANQGSEATYESGFVIDKFPISRPNLTFSTLTVSNMSPEDSSIYLCSVVQSRGNTEAFFGQGTRLTVV.